Following are 19 T cell receptor beta chains from one sample sequenced in a study of T cell responses to AZD1222 COVID-19 vaccine. The protocol was immunoSEQ multiplex PCR, while the TCRdb copy is restricted to in-frame clones and leaves out a portion. The sample holds about 73,000 clones, 80% to 90% seen once. The starting material was peripheral blood, obtained 28 days after the second AZD1222 dose. The source is an adult who received the AZD1222 COVID-19 vaccine.

This clone was recorded once. The chain has TRBV5-1 and TRBJ1-2, with a tentative D call TRBD1 (5 bases). The CDR3 extends over 14 amino acids. Trimming took off 0 bases at V and 4 bases at J, with 10 bases between the two ends. The germline V gene has CDR1 SGHRS and CDR2 YFSETQ. CDR3 sequence reads: CASSLAGRIYGYTF. CDR3 nucleotides: TGCGCCAGCAGCTTGGCGGGGCGGATCTATGGCTACACCTTC.

The rearrangement joins TRBV6-1 to TRBJ1-2; D gene uncertain. Germline values: CDR1 MNHNS, CDR2 SASEGT. The CDR3 length is 14 residues. V was clipped by 0 bases and J by 2 bases, with 7 bases between them. CDR3 nucleotides: TGTGCCAGCAGTGAAGCCCGGAGAAACTATGGCTACACCTTC. Residues: CASSEARRNYGYTF.

V gene TRBV6-2 or TRBV6-3 combines with J gene TRBJ1-2; D gene uncertain. This CDR3 is 12 amino acids long. V gave up 6 bases and J gave up 7 bases, with 12 bases separating them. The germline V gene has CDR1 MNHEY and CDR2 SVGEGT. CDR3 nucleotides: TGTGCCAGCAGCAGGAGCGGGGTTGGCTACACCTTC. Its translation is CASSRSGVGYTF.

This chain links TRBV29-1 with TRBJ2-1; D remains unclear. The V gene lost 5 bases and the J gene lost 0 bases, with 5 bases spanning the gap. The CDR3 consists of 12 residues. Germline V gene sequence: CDR1 SQVTM, CDR2 ANQGSEA. The CDR3 DNA follows: TGCAGCGTTTCCCGCTCCTACAATGAGCAGTTCTTC. Translated: CSVSRSYNEQFF.

The chain has TRBV7-9 and TRBJ2-5; 8 bases match TRBD1. The CDR3 has 19 amino acids. The V gene end was trimmed by 5 bases and the J gene end by 3 bases; junction bases not matched to a gene: 20. Germline V CDR1 and CDR2: SEHNR, FQNEAQ (reference sequence). The CDR3 spells CASSHPTNRGQGRKETQYF. CDR3 nucleotides: TGTGCCAGCAGCCATCCTACCAACCGCGGACAGGGACGAAAAGAGACCCAGTACTTC.

J is TRBJ2-5 and V is TRBV30; no firm D call. The V and J ends lost 1 base and 4 bases respectively, with 10 bases between them. The CDR3 sequence is 13 residues long. Germline V gene sequence: CDR1 GTSNPN, CDR2 SVGIG (reference sequence). The CDR3: CAWSATARETQYF. As DNA, the CDR3 is TGTGCCTGGAGTGCAACGGCCAGAGAGACCCAGTACTTC.

The chain couples TRBV19 to TRBJ1-1; D remains ambiguous. Germline CDR1 LNHDA, CDR2 SQIVND (reference sequence). The CDR3 totals 10 residues. V lost 4 bases and J lost 13, with 10 bases in between. Here the CDR3 DNA reads TGTGCCAGTAGTAAAGGGCAGCTTTTCTTT. Protein product: CASSKGQLFF.

This chain joins TRBV5-1 and TRBJ1-1; perhaps TRBD1 as D (6 bases). CDR3 length: 15 amino acids. V gave up 3 bases and J gave up 3 bases, with 15 bases separating them. CDR1 is SGHRS, CDR2 YFSETQ, per germline. The CDR3, as DNA: TGCGCCAGCAGCTCGGTACCGGGGGCGGACACTGAAGCTTTCTTT. Translating gives CASSSVPGADTEAFF.

This chain uses TRBV5-1 with TRBJ1-1; D is undetermined. Germline CDR1 SGHRS, CDR2 YFSETQ. V lost 2 bases to trimming and J lost 2 bases, with 10 bases between them. This CDR3 is built from 14 residues. This CDR3 reads CASSLDSTNTEAFF. CDR3 sequence (DNA): TGCGCCAGCAGCTTAGATTCTACCAACACTGAAGCTTTCTTT.

This chain uses TRBV6-1 with TRBJ2-5; 7 nucleotides match TRBD1. There are 15 residues in the CDR3. V lost 3 bases to trimming and J lost 5 bases; unmatched junction nucleotides: 9. Germline CDR1 and CDR2: MNHNS and SASEGT. The CDR3 sequence: CASSESGTVAETQYF. CDR3 DNA sequence: TGTGCCAGCAGTGAGTCCGGGACAGTCGCCGAGACCCAGTACTTC.

The V gene is TRBV6-2 or TRBV6-3, the J gene TRBJ2-7; D possibly uses TRBD1 or TRBD2 (5 bases each). Between the trimmed V and J ends, which lost 0 bases and 2 bases, there was a span of 8 bases. The CDR3 runs to 14 residues. Per the germline V gene, CDR1 is MNHEY and CDR2 is SVGEGT. The CDR3 protein is CASSYSGVPYEQYF. CDR3 DNA: TGTGCCAGCAGTTACTCGGGGGTTCCCTACGAGCAGTACTTC.

The V and J genes are TRBV7-8 and TRBJ1-2; weak D call: TRBD1 (6 bases). CDR1 is SGHVS, CDR2 FQNEAQ, per germline. The CDR3 is made up of 14 amino acids. V was pared by 2 bases and J by 7 bases, with 14 bases between. The CDR3 spells CASSLTGLAGGYTF. CDR3 bases: TGTGCCAGCAGCTTAACAGGGCTCGCGGGTGGCTACACCTTC.

The chain uses TRBV4-1 and TRBJ1-2; possible D gene TRBD1, 5 bases. The CDR3 is made up of 15 amino acids. Germline V lookup: CDR1 MGHRA, CDR2 YSYEKL. Trimming took 7 bases from V and 2 from J, leaving 17 bases between them. CDR3 sequence: CASTGPPTDNYGYTF. Here the CDR3 DNA reads TGCGCCAGCACCGGACCCCCGACAGACAACTATGGCTACACCTTC.

The rearrangement joins TRBV5-8 to TRBJ2-2; 8 positions agree with TRBD1. After removal of 0 bases from V and 6 bases from J, the junction contained 10 bases not matched to a gene. The CDR3 has 17 amino acids. CDR1 and CDR2 (germline): SGHTS, YDEGEE. CDR3: CASSLGRGPIRSGELFF. CDR3 coding DNA: TGTGCCAGCAGCTTGGGCAGGGGGCCCATCCGCTCCGGGGAGCTGTTTTTT.

This rearrangement joins TRBV7-2 to TRBJ2-2; TRBD1 or TRBD2 may be the D gene (6 bases each). In germline, CDR1 is SGHTA, CDR2 FQGNSA. CDR3 size: 14 residues. Trimming removed 5 bases from V and 4 bases from J, with 11 bases in between. CDR3 bases: TGTGCCAGCAGCCTGGGGGGCGGCACCGGGGAGCTGTTTTTT. Encoded protein: CASSLGGGTGELFF.

The chain joins TRBV5-4 to TRBJ1-1; the match to TRBD1 covers 8 bases. CDR1 is SGHNT and CDR2 is YYREEE in the germline V gene (reference sequence). The CDR3 is made up of 13 amino acids. V shed 3 bases, J shed 6 bases, and the junction held 4 bases outside the gene matches. CDR3 residues: CASSSTGGAEAFF. CDR3 coding DNA: TGTGCCAGCAGCTCCACAGGGGGGGCTGAAGCTTTCTTT. The whole variable domain, remainder taken from reference TRBV5-4 and TRBJ1-1, is ETGVTQSPTHLIKTRGQQVTLRCSSQSGHNTVSWYQQALGQGPQFIFQYYREEENGRGNFPPRFSGLQFPNYSSELNVNALELDDSALYLCASSSTGGAEAFFGQGTRLTVV.

The CDR3 is CAWSPGAGNTIYF. In DNA, the CDR3 is TGTGCCTGGAGTCCAGGGGCTGGAAACACCATATATTTT. V is TRBV30 and J is TRBJ1-3; D might be TRBD1 (6 bases). Germline CDR1 and CDR2: GTSNPN and SVGIG (reference sequence). The V and J ends lost 2 bases and 2 bases respectively, with 7 bases between them. This CDR3 spans 13 amino acids.

The chain combines TRBV30 with TRBJ2-2; unclear D gene. CDR1 is GTSNPN and CDR2 is SVGIG in the germline V gene (reference sequence). Trimming shortened V by 3 bases and J by 7 bases, and 9 bases separated the two germline ends. This CDR3 has 12 residues. This CDR3 reads CAWRANVGELFF. For the CDR3, the DNA is TGTGCCTGGAGGGCAAACGTCGGGGAGCTGTTTTTT.

This chain links TRBV2 with TRBJ2-1; tentative D call: TRBD2 (6 bases). CDR1 is SNHLY, CDR2 FYNNEI, per germline. The CDR3 runs 13 residues. V shed 6 bases and J shed 8 bases, with 14 bases lying between them. The CDR3 loop reads CASRREPRDEQFF. CDR3 in DNA: TGTGCCAGCAGGCGGGAACCCAGGGATGAGCAGTTCTTC. Drawing the rest from reference TRBV2 and TRBJ2-1, the complete variable domain is EPEVTQTPSHQVTQMGQEVILRCVPISNHLYFYWYRQILGQKVEFLVSFYNNEISEKSEIFDDQFSVERPDGSNFTLKIRSTKLEDSAMYFCASRREPRDEQFFGPGTRLTVL.